The sequence of this T cell receptor (beta chain) was determined in a study of response to subunit inactivated influenza vaccine. This clonotype was picked up one time. Germline V gene sequence: CDR1 LGHDT, CDR2 YNNKEL (reference sequence). The ends were cut back, 1 base at V and 5 bases at J, with 8 bases in the middle. This CDR3 contains 13 residues. TCRdb passed the RT-PCR reads through MiXCR, listing each CDR3 protein once. Of roughly 540,000 distinct CDR3 sequences listed, around 25% were seen once; the top ten hold 2.5% to 3%. This same sample was also part of a study on T cells expressing NK-cell markers. That source notes: 5'RACE template switching with UMIs generated TCR beta cDNA.

V usage is TRBV3-1 and J usage is TRBJ1-1; D gene ambiguous. The material was CD4+ T cells sorted from PBMCs, obtained approximately 13 days after vaccination. The TCR comes from a man aged 50-59 years who received an inactivated influenza vaccine. This chain's CDR3 is CASSQGGKTEAFF. In DNA form, the CDR3 reads TGTGCCAGCAGCCAAGGAGGGAAAACTGAAGCTTTCTTT.